Following are 3 T cell receptor beta chains from one sample sequenced in a study of T cells in Graves' hyperthyroidism and ophthalmopathy (dated 2019 in TCRdb). Library preparation used multiplex PCR. The sample was run on an Illumina HiSeq 2000. Amplification of TCR beta CDR3 regions was carried out from RNA transcripts. A first-round RT-PCR of the TCR CDR3 used the HTBI primer set with the Qiagen OneStep RT-PCR kit. Clones were called with MiXCR by TCRdb after fastp trimmed the public reads at Q25, and only in-frame beta chains were retained. Each entry merges the rows of one CDR3 protein and shows their most common DNA and genes. The table for this sample lists 660,000 or so distinct CDR3 sequences; less than 45% of them were counted only once. Under 8.5% of the sample comes from the top ten. Sample: peripheral blood or thyroid tissue (not recorded which). The receptor set was obtained from an adult man with Graves' disease, either hyperthyroidism or ophthalmopathy (not recorded which).

This chain joins TRBV29-1 and TRBJ1-3; D is perhaps TRBD1 (5 bases). V dropped 4 bases and J dropped 15 bases, with 16 bases sitting between them. The CDR3 has 11 amino acids. Germline V gene data show CDR1 as SQVTM and CDR2 as ANQGSEA. CDR3 sequence: CSVGQPNSPYF. The CDR3 DNA sequence: TGCAGCGTTGGACAGCCTAATTCACCATATTTT.

The J gene is TRBJ1-6, the V gene TRBV29-1, with D possibly being TRBD1 (6 bases). The V end lost 7 bases, the J end lost 0 bases, and 13 bases lay between the germline ends. The CDR3 consists of 15 residues. Germline V gene sequence: CDR1 SQVTM, CDR2 ANQGSEA. The CDR3 spells CSALADSSYNSPLHF. The CDR3 DNA follows: TGCAGCGCCTTGGCGGACAGCTCCTATAATTCACCCCTCCACTTT.

This clonotype appeared a few times. The V call is TRBV12-3 or TRBV12-4, the J call TRBJ1-5; D gene ambiguous. This CDR3 comprises 17 residues. Trimming left V 4 bases short and J 0 bases short, with 16 bases between. The CDR3, as DNA: TGTGCCAGCAGTTACTCGTTTGCAGGTGATAGCAATCAGCCCCAGCATTTT. Its translation is CASSYSFAGDSNQPQHF.